These 6 T cell receptor beta chains were all obtained from the same sample, sequenced in a study of identical twins. TCRdb redid the calling of the 5' RACE reads with MiXCR, one entry per CDR3 protein. This table holds 540,000 or so distinct CDR3 sequences, 20% to 25% found once. These data were also filed under a second study, of yellow fever vaccine responses in identical twins.

The specimen sequenced was CD4+ T cells sorted from blood. Receptors originate from a woman aged 18-35 years in good health.

This clonotype was detected only once. The chain links TRBV20-1 to TRBJ2-2; TRBD1 matches at 7 bases. CDR3 length: 14 residues. CDR1 and CDR2 from the germline V gene are DFQATT and SNEGSKA (reference sequence). Trimming removed 5 bases from V and 1 base from J; junction bases left unmatched: 4. The CDR3: CSAAGTENTGELFF. Written as DNA, the CDR3 is TGCAGTGCTGCCGGGACAGAGAACACCGGGGAGCTGTTTTTT.

The chain carries TRBV5-1 and TRBJ2-7; TRBD2 is a possible D gene (6 bases). Germline V gene lookup returns CDR1 SGHRS and CDR2 YFSETQ. CDR3 length: 16 residues. Trimming removed 3 bases at V and 2 bases at J, with 18 bases between. The CDR3 coding sequence is TGCGCCAGCAGCTCCACCCGGGATAGCGGCGCCTACGAGCAGTACTTC. It specifies CASSSTRDSGAYEQYF.

This sequence joins TRBV7-4 and TRBJ2-7; D is unresolved. CDR3 length: 15 residues. The V gene lost 1 base and the J gene lost 0 bases, with 10 bases spanning the gap. Germline V gives CDR1 SGHVT, CDR2 SQSDAQ. The CDR3 DNA is TGTGCCAGCAGCTTAGTGCCAGAAGTCTCCTACGAGCAGTACTTC. It is translated as CASSLVPEVSYEQYF.

This clonotype was seen ten or more times. The J gene is TRBJ2-1, the V gene TRBV12-3 or TRBV12-4; D gene ambiguous. V lost 5 bases and J 6 bases, leaving 5 bases between the germline ends. The CDR3 spans 11 residues. CDR3 in DNA: TGTGCCAGCAGTAAGTCCAATGAGCAGTTCTTC. Its protein is CASSKSNEQFF.

This chain links TRBV24-1 with TRBJ2-1, with D tentatively TRBD2 (7 bases). This CDR3 has 15 residues. Germline values: CDR1 KGHDR, CDR2 SFDVKD. The V end was cut by 5 bases, the J end by 2 bases, with 12 bases between. The CDR3 reads CATSVRGGTYNEQFF. The CDR3, as DNA: TGTGCCACCAGTGTAAGGGGGGGAACCTACAATGAGCAGTTCTTC.

This clonotype has more than one count but fewer than ten. The V and J genes are TRBV20-1 and TRBJ2-5, with D maybe TRBD2 (6 bases). Germline V gene lookup returns CDR1 DFQATT and CDR2 SNEGSKA (reference sequence). The V end was cut by 0 bases, the J end by 7 bases, with 12 bases between. This CDR3 has 13 amino acids. The CDR3 sequence: CSAREWQGGTQYF. CDR3 nucleotides: TGCAGTGCTAGAGAATGGCAGGGAGGGACCCAGTACTTC.